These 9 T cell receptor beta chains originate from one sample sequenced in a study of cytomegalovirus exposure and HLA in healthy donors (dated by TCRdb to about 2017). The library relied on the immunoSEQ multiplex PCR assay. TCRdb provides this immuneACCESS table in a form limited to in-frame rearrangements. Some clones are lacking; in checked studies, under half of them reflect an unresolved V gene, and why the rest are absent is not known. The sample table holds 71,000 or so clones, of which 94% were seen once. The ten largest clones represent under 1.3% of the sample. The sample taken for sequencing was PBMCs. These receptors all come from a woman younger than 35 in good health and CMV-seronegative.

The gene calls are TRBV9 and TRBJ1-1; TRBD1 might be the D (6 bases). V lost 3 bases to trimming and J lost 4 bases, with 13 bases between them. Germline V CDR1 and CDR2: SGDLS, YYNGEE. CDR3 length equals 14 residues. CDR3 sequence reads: CASSGQSRGTEAFF. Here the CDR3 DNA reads TGTGCCAGCAGCGGACAGAGCAGGGGCACTGAAGCTTTCTTT. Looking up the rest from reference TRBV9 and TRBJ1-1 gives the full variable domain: DSGVTQTPKHLITATGQRVTLRCSPRSGDLSVYWYQQSLDQGLQFLIQYYNGEERAKGNILERFSAQQFPDLHSELNLSSLELGDSALYFCASSGQSRGTEAFFGQGTRLTVV.

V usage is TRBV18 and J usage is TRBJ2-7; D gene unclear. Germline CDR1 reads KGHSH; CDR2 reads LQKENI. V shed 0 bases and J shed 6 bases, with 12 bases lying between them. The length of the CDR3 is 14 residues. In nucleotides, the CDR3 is TGTGCCAGCTCACCACCTTCCGGTGCTCCCGAGCAGTACTTC. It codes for CASSPPSGAPEQYF. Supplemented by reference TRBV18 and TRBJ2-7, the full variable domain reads NAGVMQNPRHLVRRRGQEARLRCSPMKGHSHVYWYRQLPEEGLKFMVYLQKENIIDESGMPKERFSAEFPKEGPSILRIQQVVRGDSAAYFCASSPPSGAPEQYFGPGTRLTVT.

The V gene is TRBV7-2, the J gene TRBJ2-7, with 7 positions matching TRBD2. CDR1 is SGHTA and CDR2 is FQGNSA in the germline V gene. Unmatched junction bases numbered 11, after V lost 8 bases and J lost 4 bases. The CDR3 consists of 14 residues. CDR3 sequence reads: CASGSGLGSYEQYF. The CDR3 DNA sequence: TGTGCCAGCGGGAGCGGACTAGGAAGTTACGAGCAGTACTTC.

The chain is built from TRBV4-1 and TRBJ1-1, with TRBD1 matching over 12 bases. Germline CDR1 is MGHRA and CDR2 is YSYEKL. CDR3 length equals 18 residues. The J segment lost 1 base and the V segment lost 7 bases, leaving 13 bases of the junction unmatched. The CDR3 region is CASNPSGTGGAGNTEAFF. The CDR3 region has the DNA TGCGCCAGCAACCCTTCCGGGACAGGGGGCGCTGGGAACACTGAAGCTTTCTTT.

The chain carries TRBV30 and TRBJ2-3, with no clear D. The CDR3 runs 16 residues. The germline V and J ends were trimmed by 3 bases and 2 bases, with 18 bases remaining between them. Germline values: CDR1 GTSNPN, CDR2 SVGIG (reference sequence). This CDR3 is CAWSPTPTASTDTQYF. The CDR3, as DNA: TGTGCCTGGAGCCCAACCCCTACAGCCTCCACAGATACGCAGTATTTT.

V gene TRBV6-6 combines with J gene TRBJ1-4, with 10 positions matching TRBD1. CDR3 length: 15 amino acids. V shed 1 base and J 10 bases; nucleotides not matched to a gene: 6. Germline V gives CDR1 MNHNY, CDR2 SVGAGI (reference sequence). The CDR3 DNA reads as TGTGCCAGCAGTTACTTAGGGGGACAGGGGAGAAAACTGTTTTTT. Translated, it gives CASSYLGGQGRKLFF.

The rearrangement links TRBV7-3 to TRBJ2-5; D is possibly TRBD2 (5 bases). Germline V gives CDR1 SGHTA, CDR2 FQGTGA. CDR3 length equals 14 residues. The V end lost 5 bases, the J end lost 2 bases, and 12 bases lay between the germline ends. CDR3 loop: CASSPSRGQETQYF. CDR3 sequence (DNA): TGTGCCAGCAGCCCTTCACGGGGACAAGAGACCCAGTACTTC.

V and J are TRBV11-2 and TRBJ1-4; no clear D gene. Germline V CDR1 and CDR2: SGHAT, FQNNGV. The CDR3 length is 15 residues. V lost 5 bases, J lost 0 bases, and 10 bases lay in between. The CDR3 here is CASSGLPATNEKLFF. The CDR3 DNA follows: TGTGCCAGCAGCGGACTTCCTGCAACTAATGAAAAACTGTTTTTT.

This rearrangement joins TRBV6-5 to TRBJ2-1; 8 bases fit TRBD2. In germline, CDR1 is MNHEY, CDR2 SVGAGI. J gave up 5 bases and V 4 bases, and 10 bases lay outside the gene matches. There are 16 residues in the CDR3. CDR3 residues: CASSSQRESRNNEQFF. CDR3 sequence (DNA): TGTGCCAGCAGTTCACAGCGGGAGTCTCGTAACAATGAGCAGTTCTTC.